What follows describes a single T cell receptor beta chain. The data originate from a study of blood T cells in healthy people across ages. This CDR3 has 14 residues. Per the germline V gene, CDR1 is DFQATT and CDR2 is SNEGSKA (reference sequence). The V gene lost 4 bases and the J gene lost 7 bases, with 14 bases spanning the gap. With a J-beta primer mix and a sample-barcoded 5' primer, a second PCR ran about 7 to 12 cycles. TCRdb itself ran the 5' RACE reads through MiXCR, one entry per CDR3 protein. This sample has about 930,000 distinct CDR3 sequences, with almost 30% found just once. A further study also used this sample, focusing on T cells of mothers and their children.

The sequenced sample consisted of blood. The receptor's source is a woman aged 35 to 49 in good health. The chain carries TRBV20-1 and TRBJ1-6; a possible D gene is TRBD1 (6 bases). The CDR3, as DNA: TGCAGTGCTACTCCGTGGACAGAGAATTCACCCCTCCACTTT. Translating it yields CSATPWTENSPLHF.